This record looks at one TCR beta chain sequence and its context. This entry belongs to a study of control samples from healthy donors and cancer patients. The V and J ends lost 5 bases and 3 bases respectively, with 15 bases between them. The CDR3 is 15 residues long. Germline V CDR1 and CDR2: MRHNA, SNTAGT. The protocol was immunoSEQ multiplex PCR, while the TCRdb copy is restricted to in-frame clones and leaves out a portion. The sample includes about 100,000 clones, approximately 92% seen only once; the top ten take less than 3.5%. The V call is TRBV6-4, the J call TRBJ2-3, with TRBD1 as a possible D gene (6 bases). Input material: blood. This clonotype was obtained from a human donor in good health. The donor label of this sample is uncertain. The CDR3 reads CASSPGAGATDTQYF. For the CDR3, the DNA is TGTGCCAGCAGTCCCGGGGCAGGGGCGACAGATACGCAGTATTTT.